The 10 T cell receptor beta chains below all came from one sample that was sequenced in a study of shared clonotypes between healthy human individuals. Naive CD8 cells were CD45RO-negative, positively selected for CCR7, excluding terminally differentiated effector memory CD45RA+ cells. Assay: immunoSEQ multiplex PCR; the TCRdb copy retains only in-frame clones and omits some. The data contain around 1,900,000 clones, about 93% of them singletons. Sequencing was done on a sample of naive CD8+ T cells from PBMCs. Every receptor here comes from a man aged 18 to 35 in good health. Some clones in this sample may be carry-over from other donors' samples.

This clone was observed a few times. The chain combines TRBV19 with TRBJ1-1; D is perhaps TRBD1 (6 bases). The CDR3 has 14 amino acids. V lost 6 bases, J lost 0 bases, and 11 bases lay in between. Germline CDR1 reads LNHDA; CDR2 reads SQIVND (reference sequence). The CDR3 reads CASRAGQMNTEAFF. CDR3 bases: TGTGCCAGTAGAGCGGGACAAATGAACACTGAAGCTTTCTTT.

This chain links TRBV7-9 with TRBJ2-3; 9 nucleotides match TRBD2. The CDR3 has 16 residues. The germline V gene encodes CDR1 SEHNR and CDR2 FQNEAQ (reference sequence). V lost 1 base, J lost 5 bases, and 7 bases stayed unmatched. The CDR3 nucleotides read TGTGCCAGCAGCTTAGGTCCGGGACTAGCCGGAGATACGCAGTATTTT. This codes for CASSLGPGLAGDTQYF.

This chain uses TRBV2 with TRBJ2-7; D ambiguous. In germline, CDR1 is SNHLY, CDR2 FYNNEI. The CDR3 runs to 14 residues. Trimming removed 7 bases at V and 0 bases at J, with 13 bases between. The CDR3 DNA is TGTGCCAGCACTCCCGGGTCCTACTCCTACGAGCAGTACTTC. This codes for CASTPGSYSYEQYF.

The chain has TRBV27 and TRBJ2-5; D not certain. Germline values: CDR1 MNHEY, CDR2 SMNVEV (reference sequence). Trimming pared 1 base from V and 2 bases from J, leaving 5 bases between. CDR3 length equals 13 residues. The CDR3 DNA follows: TGTGCCAGCAGTTTATGGTGGCAAGAGACCCAGTACTTC. This encodes CASSLWWQETQYF.

The chain joins TRBV4-1 to TRBJ2-7, with 12 bases that match TRBD2. V was clipped by 3 bases and J by 4 bases; unmatched bases: 19. Germline CDR1 reads MGHRA; CDR2 reads YSYEKL. This CDR3 has 20 amino acids. The CDR3 reads CASSQAPGLAGKNRSYEQYF. The CDR3, as DNA: TGCGCCAGCAGCCAGGCGCCCGGACTAGCGGGAAAAAACCGTTCTTACGAGCAGTACTTC.

This chain connects TRBV13 to TRBJ2-7, with 11 positions matching TRBD1. The CDR3 runs to 13 residues. Looked up from germline, CDR1 is PRHDT and CDR2 is FYEKMQ (reference sequence). The trim removed 5 bases at V and 7 bases at J, leaving 4 bases unmatched. CDR3 DNA sequence: TGTGCCAGCAGCAGGGACAGGGGGAGGGAGCAGTACTTC. This sequence encodes CASSRDRGREQYF.

This CDR3 is CASSLALQTGATYNEQFF. The CDR3 DNA reads as TGTGCCAGCAGCTTAGCGCTTCAGACAGGGGCAACCTACAATGAGCAGTTCTTC. The rearrangement joins TRBV7-9 to TRBJ2-1; 8 nucleotides line up with TRBD1. This CDR3 is built from 18 residues. The V segment lost 0 bases and the J segment 2 bases; nucleotides outside the gene matches: 9. Germline V gives CDR1 SEHNR, CDR2 FQNEAQ (reference sequence). Full variable domain (remainder filled in from reference TRBV7-9 and TRBJ2-1): DTGVSQNPRHKITKRGQNVTFRCDPISEHNRLYWYRQTLGQGPEFLTYFQNEAQLEKSRLLSDRFSAERPKGSFSTLEIQRTEQGDSAMYLCASSLALQTGATYNEQFFGPGTRLTVL.

This clone was counted a single time. This chain connects TRBV7-2 to TRBJ2-3; possibly TRBD2 for D (6 bases). This CDR3 has 16 amino acids. The V end was cut by 1 base, the J end by 2 bases, with 13 bases between. Germline V gene data show CDR1 as SGHTA and CDR2 as FQGNSA. The CDR3 loop reads CASSLDSRGFTDTQYF. For the CDR3, the DNA is TGTGCCAGCAGCTTAGATAGTCGGGGGTTCACAGATACGCAGTATTTT.

V gene TRBV11-1 combines with J gene TRBJ2-2; TRBD1 matches at 7 bases. Germline V gene sequence: CDR1 SGHAT, CDR2 FQDESV (reference sequence). The CDR3 contains 15 residues. With 4 bases clipped from V and 6 bases from J, the junction kept 8 bases outside the gene matches. DNA for the CDR3: TGTGCCAGCAGCTCAAGACAGGGAAAAGCCGGGGAGCTGTTTTTT. Protein sequence: CASSSRQGKAGELFF.

In nucleotides, the CDR3 is TGTGCCAGCAGCCCCCCCGCGGGACAGGGAAAGTTCGGGGAGCTGTTTTTT. Residues: CASSPPAGQGKFGELFF. The V and J genes are TRBV28 and TRBJ2-2, with 9 bases fitting TRBD1. The V gene's germline CDR1 is MDHEN and CDR2 SYDVKM. This CDR3 region has 17 residues. The trim removed 6 bases at V and 7 bases at J, leaving 15 bases unmatched.